Each of the 22 T cell receptor beta chains below was sequenced from the same sample in a study of identical twins (TCRdb year 2016). The library was built by means of 5' RACE. Sequenced on an Illumina HiSeq 2000. Through fastp at Q25 and MiXCR, TCRdb rebuilt clones from the public reads, retaining in-frame beta chains. Rows merge per CDR3 protein into single entries with the most common DNA and genes. For this sample there are about 810,000 distinct CDR3 sequences; roughly 12% appear just once. 1.5% to 2% of the sample is in the top ten clones. A further study also used this sample, focusing on yellow fever vaccine responses in identical twins.

The sample was PBMCs. These receptors all stem from a woman aged 18-30 years in good health.

Only a few counts were recorded for this clonotype. This chain joins TRBV6-5 and TRBJ2-5; 10 bases are a match to TRBD2. The trim removed 4 bases at V and 4 bases at J, leaving 6 bases unmatched. CDR1 and CDR2 (germline): MNHEY, SVGAGI. This CDR3 is 15 amino acids long. This chain's CDR3 is CASSSPGLARETQYF. The DNA of the CDR3 is TGTGCCAGCAGTTCTCCGGGACTAGCGCGAGAGACCCAGTACTTC.

The chain recombines TRBV27 with TRBJ2-7; possibly TRBD2 for D (6 bases). Trimming shortened V by 5 bases and J by 3 bases, and 17 bases separated the two germline ends. CDR3 size: 15 residues. Germline-derived CDR1 and CDR2 are MNHEY and SMNVEV (reference sequence). The CDR3 region is CASSPSKGLFYEQYF. The CDR3 DNA follows: TGTGCCAGCAGTCCTTCAAAGGGACTGTTCTACGAGCAGTACTTC.

This clonotype was detected only a few times. The chain carries TRBV14 and TRBJ2-3; the match to TRBD2 covers 11 bases. V lost 0 bases and J lost 0; bases outside the gene matches: 5. CDR3 length equals 18 residues. The germline V gene has CDR1 SGHDN and CDR2 FVKESK. The CDR3 DNA is TGTGCCAGCAGCCAAGATCGGTGGACTAGCGGGAGCACAGATACGCAGTATTTT. Translating gives CASSQDRWTSGSTDTQYF.

Regarding this clonotype: Just one base apart from a much larger clone, this may be a read error. V is TRBV5-1 and J is TRBJ2-2, with D maybe TRBD2 (6 bases). CDR3 length: 16 residues. The V end lost 4 bases, the J end lost 2 bases, and 15 bases lay between the germline ends. From germline, CDR1 is SGHRS and CDR2 YFSETQ. The CDR3 coding sequence is TGCGCCAGCAGCATATGGGGAGGACTTAACACCGGGGAGCTGTTTTTT. Translating it yields CASSIWGGLNTGELFF.

This chain links TRBV15 with TRBJ2-2, with D uncertain. Germline values: CDR1 LNHNV, CDR2 YYDKDF (reference sequence). V lost 3 bases to trimming and J lost 2 bases, with 13 bases between them. The CDR3 extends over 16 amino acids. CDR3 sequence reads: CATSSLAGANTGELFF. Written as DNA, the CDR3 is TGTGCCACCAGCAGCTTGGCAGGCGCCAACACCGGGGAGCTGTTTTTT.

This rearrangement joins TRBV18 to TRBJ2-1; the D is unclear. The CDR3 length is 15 residues. Germline V gene sequence: CDR1 KGHSH, CDR2 LQKENI. Trimming shortened V by 5 bases and J by 4 bases, and 15 bases separated the two germline ends. The CDR3 reads CASSSGFDPYNEQFF. As DNA, the CDR3 is TGTGCCAGCTCATCGGGTTTCGACCCTTACAATGAGCAGTTCTTC.

The J gene is TRBJ2-1, the V gene TRBV6-1, with TRBD2 matching over 9 bases. Germline values: CDR1 MNHNS, CDR2 SASEGT. V trimming: 7 bases; J trimming: 16 bases; junction bases outside the gene matches: 11. The CDR3 runs 12 residues. The CDR3 bases are TGTGCCAGCAAAGAGGGTAGCGGGGGTGGTTTCTTC. Translated, it gives CASKEGSGGGFF.

The chain has TRBV5-1 and TRBJ1-4; D unclear. The germline V gene has CDR1 SGHRS and CDR2 YFSETQ. Trimming cost V 2 bases and J 0 bases, with 11 bases left between them. The CDR3 has 16 residues. CDR3 residues: CASSFNLGTTNEKLFF. The CDR3 nucleotides read TGCGCCAGCAGCTTCAACCTTGGTACAACTAATGAAAAACTGTTTTTT.

Comment on this clonotype: Sequence at one end of the junction differs from germline and may be a read error. This sequence joins TRBV2 and TRBJ2-5; 7 nucleotides agree with TRBD2. Germline CDR1 SNHLY, CDR2 FYNNEI. The CDR3 is 14 residues long. The DNA of the CDR3 is TGCGCCAGCATCCGGGAGGCGGGTAAAGAGACCCAGTACTTC. Its protein product is CASIREAGKETQYF.

This clonotype was seen only a few times. The V gene is TRBV2, the J gene TRBJ2-3, with 8 bases identical to TRBD2. Trimming cost V 8 bases and J 4 bases; bases outside gene matches: 8. Germline CDR1 SNHLY, CDR2 FYNNEI. The CDR3 length is 14 residues. The CDR3: CASLGLVFADTQYF. In DNA form, the CDR3 reads TGTGCCAGCTTGGGACTAGTATTTGCAGATACGCAGTATTTT. The variable domain in full, with the rest retrieved from reference TRBV2 and TRBJ2-3, is EPEVTQTPSHQVTQMGQEVILRCVPISNHLYFYWYRQILGQKVEFLVSFYNNEISEKSEIFDDQFSVERPDGSNFTLKIRSTKLEDSAMYFCASLGLVFADTQYFGPGTRLTVL.

This clonotype was observed a few times. This chain uses TRBV5-6 with TRBJ2-7; D perhaps matches TRBD1 (7 bases). The V gene lost 3 bases and the J gene lost 9 bases, with 19 bases spanning the gap. The CDR3 is 14 residues long. Germline loops: CDR1 SGHDT, CDR2 YYEEEE. The CDR3 DNA follows: TGTGCCAGCAGCTCAGGCGGGACAGCCTATGGGCAGTACTTC. The encoded protein is CASSSGGTAYGQYF.

This clonotype came up a few times. The rearrangement links TRBV25-1 to TRBJ1-2; no definite D call. The CDR3 length is 13 residues. The ends were cut back, 1 base at V and 4 bases at J, with 7 bases in the middle. CDR1 MGHDK and CDR2 SYGVNS come from the germline V gene. CDR3 sequence (DNA): TGTGCCAGCAGTGAATTGCTTGGCTATGGCTACACCTTC. Translated: CASSELLGYGYTF.

V usage is TRBV28 and J usage is TRBJ1-1; 9 bases match TRBD1. CDR1 MDHEN and CDR2 SYDVKM come from the germline V gene. Trimming took 5 bases from V and 13 from J; bases not matched to a gene: 8. This CDR3 region has 12 residues. The CDR3: CASSGDRAKFFF. The DNA of the CDR3 is TGTGCCAGCAGTGGGGACAGGGCAAAATTTTTCTTT.

The chain recombines TRBV5-8 with TRBJ2-7; 7 nucleotides align to TRBD1. With 7 bases clipped from V and 7 bases from J, the junction kept 8 bases outside the gene matches. The CDR3 totals 12 residues. Germline lookup yields CDR1 SGHTS and CDR2 YDEGEE. Written as DNA, the CDR3 is TGTGCCAGCGGTGATAGGGGGCGTGAGCAGTACGTC. It specifies CASGDRGREQYV.

This clonotype was seen many times. The chain has TRBV7-8 and TRBJ1-2, with 7 bases matching TRBD1. CDR1 SGHVS and CDR2 FQNEAQ come from the germline V gene. V was pared by 5 bases and J by 8 bases, with 14 bases of the junction left unmatched. The CDR3 is 15 residues long. This chain's CDR3 is CASSRRSTGEGGYTF. CDR3 DNA: TGTGCCAGCAGCAGACGCTCAACAGGGGAGGGAGGCTACACCTTC.

This clonotype turned up a few times. The J gene is TRBJ1-4, the V gene TRBV12-3 or TRBV12-4, with D possibly TRBD1 on 6 matching bases. This CDR3 comprises 14 residues. Trimming shortened V by 3 bases and J by 4 bases, and 9 bases separated the two germline ends. The CDR3 sequence: CASSLDSVNEKLFF. CDR3 sequence (DNA): TGTGCCAGCAGTTTGGACAGTGTTAATGAAAAACTGTTTTTT.

In its sample, this clonotype was seen a few times. The chain couples TRBV12-3 or TRBV12-4 to TRBJ2-1; 7 bases match TRBD1. The CDR3 consists of 15 residues. V lost 6 bases, J lost 3 bases, and 8 bases stayed unmatched. Here the CDR3 reads CASSPSGTDYNEQFF. CDR3 nucleotides: TGTGCCAGCAGCCCCTCCGGGACAGACTACAATGAGCAGTTCTTC.

The table lists this clonotype with a few counts. V gene TRBV12-3 or TRBV12-4 combines with J gene TRBJ2-2, with D possibly being TRBD2 (5 bases). Trimming left V 6 bases short and J 6 bases short, with 8 bases between. This CDR3 is built from 12 residues. The CDR3 coding sequence is TGTGCCAGCAGGGAACTAGCCGGGGAGCTGTTTTTT. Translation gives CASRELAGELFF.

The CDR3 loop reads CSARVWTRHSYNEQFF. CDR3 in DNA: TGCAGTGCTAGGGTATGGACTAGACACTCCTACAATGAGCAGTTCTTC. The chain recombines TRBV20-1 with TRBJ2-1, with 7 bases identical to TRBD2. Germline CDR1 reads DFQATT; CDR2 reads SNEGSKA (reference sequence). The junction had 8 bases not matched to a gene; V was cut back by 3 bases and J by 0 bases. The CDR3 spans 16 residues.

This clonotype has at least ten counts. The chain employs TRBV29-1 and TRBJ2-3; tentative D call: TRBD1 (5 bases). Germline assignment: CDR1 SQVTM and CDR2 ANQGSEA. CDR3 length: 15 amino acids. V was clipped by 6 bases and J by 5 bases, with 21 bases between them. CDR3 nucleotide sequence: TGCAGCGTAAAAAGGGGTAGCACCCATCAAGATACGCAGTATTTT. As protein: CSVKRGSTHQDTQYF.

This sequence joins TRBV5-1 and TRBJ1-4; D unclear. The germline CDR1 and CDR2 sequences are SGHRS and YFSETQ. The CDR3 consists of 15 residues. V lost 0 bases to trimming and J lost 3 bases, with 9 bases between them. For the CDR3, the DNA is TGCGCCAGCAGCTTGGGGACCGAGGCTAATGAAAAACTGTTTTTT. This encodes CASSLGTEANEKLFF. Complete variable domain (other parts from reference TRBV5-1 and TRBJ1-4): KAGVTQTPRYLIKTRGQQVTLSCSPISGHRSVSWYQQTPGQGLQFLFEYFSETQRNKGNFPGRFSGRQFSNSRSEMNVSTLELGDSALYLCASSLGTEANEKLFFGSGTQLSVL.

The rearrangement joins TRBV24-1 to TRBJ2-7; a weak D match, TRBD2 (6 bases). CDR3 length: 13 amino acids. CDR1 and CDR2 from the germline V gene are KGHDR and SFDVKD. Trimming pared 1 base from V and 6 bases from J, leaving 9 bases between. The chain's CDR3 is CATSDFPGAEQYF. In DNA form, the CDR3 reads TGTGCCACCAGTGATTTTCCGGGAGCCGAGCAGTACTTC.